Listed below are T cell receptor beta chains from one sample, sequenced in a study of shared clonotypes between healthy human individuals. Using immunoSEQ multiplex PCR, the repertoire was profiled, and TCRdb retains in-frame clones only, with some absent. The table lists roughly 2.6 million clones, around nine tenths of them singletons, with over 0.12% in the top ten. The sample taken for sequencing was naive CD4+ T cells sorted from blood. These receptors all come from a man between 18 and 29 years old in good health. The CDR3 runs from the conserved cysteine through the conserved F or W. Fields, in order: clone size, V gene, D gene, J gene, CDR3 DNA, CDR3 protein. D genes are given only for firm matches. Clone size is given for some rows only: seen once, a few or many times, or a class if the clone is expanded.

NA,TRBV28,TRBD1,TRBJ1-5,TGTGCCAGCAGTCCCGGGACAGGGTTCGATCAGCCCCAGCATTTT,CASSPGTGFDQPQHF
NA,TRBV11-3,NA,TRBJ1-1,TGTGCCAGCAGCTTAGGTCGGGCGTCGGCTGAAGCTTTCTTT,CASSLGRASAEAFF
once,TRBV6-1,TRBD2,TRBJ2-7,TGTGCCAGCAAGCAACAGGCCGGGGGGGTCTACGAGCAGTACTTC,CASKQQAGGVYEQYF
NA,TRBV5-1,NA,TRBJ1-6,TGCGCCAGCAGCTTGGCCTTGGTCAGTCAAGGATCACCCCTCCACTTT,CASSLALVSQGSPLHF
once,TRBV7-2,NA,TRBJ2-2,TGTGCCAGCAGCTCACTTCTAGCCGGGGAGCTGTTTTTT,CASSSLLAGELFF
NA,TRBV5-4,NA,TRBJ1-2,TGTGCCAGCAGCCGGATCGGACGTCACTATGGCTACACCTTC,CASSRIGRHYGYTF
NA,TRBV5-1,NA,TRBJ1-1,TGCGCCAGCAGCGAGAACACTGAAGCTTTCTTT,CASSENTEAFF
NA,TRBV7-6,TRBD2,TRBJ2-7,TGTGCCAGCAGCTTAGACGCGGCTAGCGGGCCAGGAGGCTACGAGCAGTACTTC,CASSLDAASGPGGYEQYF
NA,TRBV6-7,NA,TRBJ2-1,TGTGCCAGCAGTTACCAAAGCAATGAGCAGTTCTTC,CASSYQSNEQFF
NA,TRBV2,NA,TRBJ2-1,TGTGCCAGCCTTAGCAGGGGGGAGCTGTTCTTC,CASLSRGELFF
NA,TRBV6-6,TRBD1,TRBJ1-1,TGTGCCAGCAGTCGTTGGGACAGTAACACTGAAGCTTTCTTT,CASSRWDSNTEAFF
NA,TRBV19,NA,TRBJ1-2,TGTGCCAGTAGTATACTGGGATTCTATGGCTACACCTTC,CASSILGFYGYTF
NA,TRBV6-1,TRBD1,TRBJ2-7,TGTGCCAGCAGGGGACAGGTCTACGAGCAGTACTTC,CASRGQVYEQYF
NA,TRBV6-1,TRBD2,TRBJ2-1,TGTGCCAGCAGTGCCCGACTAGCGGGGGGGCCGGGTGAGCAGTTCTTC,CASSARLAGGPGEQFF
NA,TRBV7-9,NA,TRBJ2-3,TGTGCCAGCAGCTTTGGGGGTGGCACAGATACGCAGTATTTT,CASSFGGGTDTQYF
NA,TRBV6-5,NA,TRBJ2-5,TGTGCCAGCGGGGAGGAGACCCAGTACTTC,CASGEETQYF
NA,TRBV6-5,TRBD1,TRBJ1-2,TGTGCCAGCAGTTCTCCGGGACAGGCATTCTATGGCTACACCTTC,CASSSPGQAFYGYTF
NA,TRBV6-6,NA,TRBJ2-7,TGTGCCAGCAGTTACTCAGCACTGGACAGATCCTACGAGCAGTACTTC,CASSYSALDRSYEQYF
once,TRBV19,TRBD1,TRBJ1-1,TGTGCCAGTAGGGAATACGGGACAGGGGGCATGAACACTGAAGCTTTCTTT,CASREYGTGGMNTEAFF
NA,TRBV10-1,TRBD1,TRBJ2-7,TGCGCCAGCATCCCCATACCCCCGGACAGGGGACACGAGCAGTACTTC,CASIPIPPDRGHEQYF
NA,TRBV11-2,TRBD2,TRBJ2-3,TGTGCCAGCAGCTTACCCGGGACTAGTAAATGGGGCACAGATACGCAGTATTTT,CASSLPGTSKWGTDTQYF
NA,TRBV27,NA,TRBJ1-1,TGTGCCAGCAGCCCGACAGGGAACACTGAAGCTTTCTTT,CASSPTGNTEAFF
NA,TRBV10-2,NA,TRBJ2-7,TGCGCCAGCAATGGGGGATTGGGCAGCGAGCAGTACTTC,CASNGGLGSEQYF
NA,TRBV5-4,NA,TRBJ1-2,TGTGCCAGCAGCCTCGGGACAACTAATAACTATGGCTACACCTTC,CASSLGTTNNYGYTF
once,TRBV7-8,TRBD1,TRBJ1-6,TGTGCCAGCAGCTTAGAGGGACAGTCTAGTTCACCCCTCCACTTT,CASSLEGQSSSPLHF
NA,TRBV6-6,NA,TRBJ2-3,TGTGCCAGTAAGGGACATCTGAGCACAGATACGCAGTATTTT,CASKGHLSTDTQYF
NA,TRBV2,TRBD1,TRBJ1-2,TGTGCCAGCAGTGAATCTTCGACAGGGCTTTACAACTATGGCTACACCTTC,CASSESSTGLYNYGYTF
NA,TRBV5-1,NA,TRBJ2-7,TGCGCCAGCAGCTTGAGGGCTAGCCACTACGAGCAGTACTTC,CASSLRASHYEQYF
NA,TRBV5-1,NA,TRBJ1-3,TGCGCCAGCAGTGAATCCGGAAACACCATATATTTT,CASSESGNTIYF
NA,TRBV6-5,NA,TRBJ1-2,TGTGCCAGCAGGGGGCAGGGCTACACCTTC,CASRGQGYTF
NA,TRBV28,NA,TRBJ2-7,TGTGCCAGCAGTTTCTACAGAGACTACGACGAGCAGTACTTC,CASSFYRDYDEQYF
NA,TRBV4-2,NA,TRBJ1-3,TGTGCCAGCAGCCTGACAGGAGCCTCTGGAAACACCATATATTTT,CASSLTGASGNTIYF
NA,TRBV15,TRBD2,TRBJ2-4,TGTGCCACCAGCAGTCTAGGCGGGAGTGTAAACATTCAGTACTTC,CATSSLGGSVNIQYF
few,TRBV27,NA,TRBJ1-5,TGTGCCAGCAGGCGCTTAAATCAGCCCCAGCATTTT,CASRRLNQPQHF
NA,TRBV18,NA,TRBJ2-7,TGTGCCAGCTCACCACCCGCGGATTCCTACGAGCAGTACTTC,CASSPPADSYEQYF
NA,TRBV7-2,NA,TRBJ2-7,TGTGCCAGCAGCCCTGCGGGGAAATCCTACGAGCAGTACTTC,CASSPAGKSYEQYF
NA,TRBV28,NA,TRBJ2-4,TGTGCCAGCAGTTTATCCGGGAGCCTAGCCAAAAACATTCAGTACTTC,CASSLSGSLAKNIQYF
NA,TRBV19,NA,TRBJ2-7,TGTGCCAGTATCCGGGGCGACGGTGGCGGGGAGCAGTACTTC,CASIRGDGGGEQYF
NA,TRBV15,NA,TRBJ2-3,TGTGCCACCAGCAGAGATCTAGGGCAGATCACAGATACGCAGTATTTT,CATSRDLGQITDTQYF
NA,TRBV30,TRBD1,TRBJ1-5,TGTGCCTGGAGTCAGACAGGGGGCTTGGAGCCCCAGCATTTT,CAWSQTGGLEPQHF
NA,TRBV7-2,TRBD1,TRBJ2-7,TGTGCCAGCAGTCGACAGGGAAGCGAGCAGTACTTC,CASSRQGSEQYF
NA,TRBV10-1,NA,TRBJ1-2,TGCGCCAGCAGCCCCCGTGAGGGGCTTGGCTACACCTTC,CASSPREGLGYTF
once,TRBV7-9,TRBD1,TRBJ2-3,TGTGCCAGCAGCCTTAAGTCCGATGCGAAGGACAGGGGCCCAGATACGCAGTATTTT,CASSLKSDAKDRGPDTQYF
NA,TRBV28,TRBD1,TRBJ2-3,TGTGCCAGCAGCCTGGACAGGGGGCGGGGGGATACGCAGTATTTT,CASSLDRGRGDTQYF
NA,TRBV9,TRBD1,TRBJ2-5,TGTGCCAGCAGCGCGGGGACAGGGCTCCAAGAGACCCAGTACTTC,CASSAGTGLQETQYF
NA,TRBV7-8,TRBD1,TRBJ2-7,TGTGCCAGCCGGACAGGCTCCTACGAGCAGTACTTC,CASRTGSYEQYF
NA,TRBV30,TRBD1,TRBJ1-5,TGTGCCTGGACGGGACAGGAGAATCAGCCCCAGCATTTT,CAWTGQENQPQHF
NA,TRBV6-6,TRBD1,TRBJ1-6,TGTGCCAGCAGTTACGACAGGGATAATTCACCCCTCCACTTT,CASSYDRDNSPLHF
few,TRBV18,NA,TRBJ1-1,TGTGCCAGCTCATCCGACATGAACACTGAAGCTTTCTTT,CASSSDMNTEAFF
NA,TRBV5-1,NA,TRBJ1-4,TGCGCCAGCAGCCTCGGACAGACTGGGAATGAAAAACTGTTTTTT,CASSLGQTGNEKLFF
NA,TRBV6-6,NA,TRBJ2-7,TGTGCCAGCACCCGACAGAGGAGCCTCTCCTACGAGCAGTACTTC,CASTRQRSLSYEQYF
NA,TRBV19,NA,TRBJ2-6,TGTGCCAGTAGTCGGTCCTCTGGGGCCAACGTCCTGACTTTC,CASSRSSGANVLTF
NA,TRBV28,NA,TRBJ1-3,TGTGCCAGCAGGGACAGAATAGCTGGAAACACCATATATTTT,CASRDRIAGNTIYF
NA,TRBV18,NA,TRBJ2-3,TGTGCCAGCTCACCAACCCGGTGGTACACAGATACGCAGTATTTT,CASSPTRWYTDTQYF
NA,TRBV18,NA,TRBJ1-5,TGTGCCAGCTCGGAAGGACTCAATCAGCCCCAGCATTTT,CASSEGLNQPQHF